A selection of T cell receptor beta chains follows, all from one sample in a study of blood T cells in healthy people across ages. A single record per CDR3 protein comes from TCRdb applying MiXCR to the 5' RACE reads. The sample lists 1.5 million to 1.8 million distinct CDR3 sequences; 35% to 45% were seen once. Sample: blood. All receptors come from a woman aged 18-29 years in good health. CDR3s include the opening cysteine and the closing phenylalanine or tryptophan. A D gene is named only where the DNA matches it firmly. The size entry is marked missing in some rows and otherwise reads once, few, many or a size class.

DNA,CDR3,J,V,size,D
TGCAGTGCCTCCCCGGGGGGAGTAATCAACGAGCAGTACTTC,CSASPGGVINEQYF,TRBJ2-7,TRBV20-1,-,TRBD2
TGTGCCAGCAGCGTAGGATGGAGAGCTGAAGCTTTCTTT,CASSVGWRAEAFF,TRBJ1-1,TRBV7-2,-,-
TGTGCCAGCAGCCAAGAGACAGGGCGAGGCTACACCTTC,CASSQETGRGYTF,TRBJ1-2,TRBV3-1,-,TRBD1
TGCAGTGCTTTTCGCGGGGGCGCGAGCTATGGCTACACCTTC,CSAFRGGASYGYTF,TRBJ1-2,TRBV20-1,-,-
TGCGCCAGCAGCCAAGATTTTTACGGGACAGGGTTCGAGCAGTACTTC,CASSQDFYGTGFEQYF,TRBJ2-7,TRBV4-3,once,TRBD1
TGCAGCGTTAAGGATCCAGTTGGCTACACCTTC,CSVKDPVGYTF,TRBJ1-2,TRBV29-1,-,-
TGTGCCAGCTCACCAGGCAGGAGAAGTCTCAGCAATCAGCCCCAGCATTTT,CASSPGRRSLSNQPQHF,TRBJ1-5,TRBV18,-,-
TGTGCCAGCAGATCTATCTCAGGGCCCACTGAAGCTTTCTTT,CASRSISGPTEAFF,TRBJ1-1,TRBV27,few,-
TGTGCCAGCAGCTTAGCGACCACCGGGCCCTACGAGCAGTACTTC,CASSLATTGPYEQYF,TRBJ2-7,TRBV11-2,few,-
TGTGCCAGCAGCTTAAACGGTGACTCCTACAATGAGCAGTTCTTC,CASSLNGDSYNEQFF,TRBJ2-1,TRBV7-3,-,-
TGTGCCACCAGTGACGCTCCCATAGCGGGAACCACAGATACGCAGTATTTT,CATSDAPIAGTTDTQYF,TRBJ2-3,TRBV24-1,-,TRBD2
TGTGCCAGCAGCGCGCCGGCGGACAGTCATGAAGCTTTCTTT,CASSAPADSHEAFF,TRBJ1-1,TRBV7-8,-,-
TGTGCCAGCAGTGAAGGATACAGGGGAAGAGAGACCCAGTACTTC,CASSEGYRGRETQYF,TRBJ2-5,TRBV2,few,TRBD1
TGCGCCAGCAGCCCCTCGTGGGGCCGGAATGGGGATACGCAGTATTTT,CASSPSWGRNGDTQYF,TRBJ2-3,TRBV4-1,few,-
TGCAGTGCTAGAGAAACAGGGGCGGACGAGCAGTACTTC,CSARETGADEQYF,TRBJ2-7,TRBV20-1,few,TRBD1
TGTGCCAGCATCGGACTAGCCGTTGAAGAGACCCAGTACTTC,CASIGLAVEETQYF,TRBJ2-5,TRBV6-4,-,TRBD2
TGCAGTGCTAGAGCGGGGGGTGGCTACGAGCACTACTTC,CSARAGGGYEHYF,TRBJ2-5,TRBV20-1,-,TRBD2
TGCGCCAGCAGCCCGGCCCTCACAGGGAATATGGGGCGGTTCTTC,CASSPALTGNMGRFF,TRBJ2-1,TRBV5-1,-,-
TGTGCCAGCAGCCTCCGCGGGTCGGTTACTAGCACAGATACGCAGTATTTT,CASSLRGSVTSTDTQYF,TRBJ2-3,TRBV7-2,few,-
TGTGCCAGCAGCTTGGGGTACAGCACAGATACGCAGTATTTT,CASSLGYSTDTQYF,TRBJ2-3,TRBV5-6,few,-
TGCGCCAGCAGCTTGGTCACAGGGCGTCGAACTGAAGCTTTCTTT,CASSLVTGRRTEAFF,TRBJ1-1,TRBV5-1,-,-
TGCAGCGTTGAGGGGGCCGAATGGGGAGCTTTCTTT,CSVEGAEWGAFF,TRBJ1-1,TRBV29-1,-,-
TGTGCCAGCAGACCCCCCTGTGGGACAAGCGCGGATACGCAGTATTTT,CASRPPCGTSADTQYF,TRBJ2-3,TRBV28,-,-
TGTGCCAGCAGCCGCCGGACGGGGCAGGATGGCTACACCTTC,CASSRRTGQDGYTF,TRBJ1-2,TRBV14,-,-
TGTGCCAGCAGTGGATATGGGGCTATGAGAGCCTACGAGCAGTACTTC,CASSGYGAMRAYEQYF,TRBJ2-7,TRBV6-2/TRBV6-3,-,-
TGTGCCAGCAGTCCCCGGGACTCCTTAAATGAGCAGTACTTC,CASSPRDSLNEQYF,TRBJ2-7,TRBV27,once,-
TGTGCCAGCAGCGTAGGTTGGGACGGGGATACGCAGTATTTT,CASSVGWDGDTQYF,TRBJ2-3,TRBV9,-,-
TGTGCCAGCATCCAAGATGCGGAGACCCAGTACTTC,CASIQDAETQYF,TRBJ2-5,TRBV3-1,-,-
TGTGCCAGCAGTGAAACCGGCAGGGCCCAAGAGACCCAGTACTTC,CASSETGRAQETQYF,TRBJ2-5,TRBV2,few,-
TGTGCCAGCAGCCCAGCCGGGGAGCTGTTTTTT,CASSPAGELFF,TRBJ2-2,TRBV12-3/TRBV12-4,few,-
TGTGCCAGCAGCTCGGAGGGGGGTTGGGGAGAGACCCAGTACTTC,CASSSEGGWGETQYF,TRBJ2-5,TRBV7-2,-,-